This TCR beta chain was found in a study of T-cell memory formation after mild COVID-19. Study context: Clustering of TCRs was largely donor specific.

CDR1 and CDR2 from the germline V gene are SNHLY and FYNNEI. The CDR3 length is 17 residues. With V trimmed by 7 bases and J by 7 bases, 9 bases remained unmatched. TCRdb passed the 5' RACE reads through MiXCR, listing each CDR3 protein once. Among about 440,000 distinct CDR3 sequences listed, 20% were seen once. This clonotype was seen only a few times. Source material: PBMCs or a T cell subset sorted from them (not recorded which). This clonotype originated in an adult woman who had mild COVID-19 (a few samples of this study predate the infection). Cell type and time point are not known. The V call is TRBV2, the J call TRBJ2-2; 16 nucleotides line up with TRBD2. Here the CDR3 reads CASKGLAGGQLVGELFF. CDR3 bases: TGTGCCAGCAAGGGACTAGCGGGGGGGCAACTTGTCGGGGAGCTGTTTTTT.